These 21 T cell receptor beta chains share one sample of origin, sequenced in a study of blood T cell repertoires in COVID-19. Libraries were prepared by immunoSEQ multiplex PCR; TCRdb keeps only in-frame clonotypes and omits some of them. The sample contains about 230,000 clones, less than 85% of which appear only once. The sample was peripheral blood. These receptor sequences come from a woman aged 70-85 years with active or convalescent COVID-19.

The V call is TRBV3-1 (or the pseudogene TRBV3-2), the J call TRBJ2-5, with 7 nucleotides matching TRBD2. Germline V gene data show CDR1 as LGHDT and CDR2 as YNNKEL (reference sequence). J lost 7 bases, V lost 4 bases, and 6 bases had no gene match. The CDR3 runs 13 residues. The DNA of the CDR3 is TGTGCCAGCAGCCTTAGCGGGCGAGGGACCCAGTACTTC. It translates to CASSLSGRGTQYF.

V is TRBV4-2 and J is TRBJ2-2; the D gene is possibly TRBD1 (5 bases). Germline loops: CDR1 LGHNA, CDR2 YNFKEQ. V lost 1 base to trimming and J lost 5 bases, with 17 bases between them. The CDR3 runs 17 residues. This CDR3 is CASSQARLSGATGELFF. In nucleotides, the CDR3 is TGTGCCAGCAGCCAAGCTCGGCTCTCTGGGGCGACCGGGGAGCTGTTTTTT.

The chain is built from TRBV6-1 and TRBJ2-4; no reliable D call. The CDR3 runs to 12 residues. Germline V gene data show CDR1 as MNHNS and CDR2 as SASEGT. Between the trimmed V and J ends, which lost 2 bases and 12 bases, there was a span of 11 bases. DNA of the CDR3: TGTGCCAGCAGTGAATCCCCGGTGAGTCAGTACTTC. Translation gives CASSESPVSQYF.

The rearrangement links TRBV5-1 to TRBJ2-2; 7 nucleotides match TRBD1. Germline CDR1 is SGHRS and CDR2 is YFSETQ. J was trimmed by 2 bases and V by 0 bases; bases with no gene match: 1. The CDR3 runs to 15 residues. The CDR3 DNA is TGCGCCAGCAGCTTGGGAGGGGGCAACACCGGGGAGCTGTTTTTT. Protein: CASSLGGGNTGELFF.

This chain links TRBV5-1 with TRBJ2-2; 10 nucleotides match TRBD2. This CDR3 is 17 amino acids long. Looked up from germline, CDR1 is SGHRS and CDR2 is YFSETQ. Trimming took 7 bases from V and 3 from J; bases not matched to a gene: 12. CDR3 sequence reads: CASFQPSLAGDTGELFF. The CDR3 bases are TGCGCCAGCTTCCAGCCTTCCCTAGCGGGAGACACCGGGGAGCTGTTTTTT. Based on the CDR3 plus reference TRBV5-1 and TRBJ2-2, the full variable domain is KAGVTQTPRYLIKTRGQQVTLSCSPISGHRSVSWYQQTPGQGLQFLFEYFSETQRNKGNFPGRFSGRQFSNSRSEMNVSTLELGDSALYLCASFQPSLAGDTGELFFGEGSRLTVL.

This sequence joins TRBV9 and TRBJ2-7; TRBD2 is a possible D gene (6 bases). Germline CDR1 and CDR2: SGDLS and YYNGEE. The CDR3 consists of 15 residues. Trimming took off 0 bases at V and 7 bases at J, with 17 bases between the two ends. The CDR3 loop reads CASSVAGTGVGEQYF. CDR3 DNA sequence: TGTGCCAGCAGCGTAGCCGGGACGGGGGTAGGGGAGCAGTACTTC.

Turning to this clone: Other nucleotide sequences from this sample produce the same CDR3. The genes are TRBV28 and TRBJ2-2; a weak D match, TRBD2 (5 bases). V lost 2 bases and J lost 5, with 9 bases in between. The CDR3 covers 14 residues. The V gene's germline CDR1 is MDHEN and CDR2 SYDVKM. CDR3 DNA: TGTGCCAGCAGTTTACGGGGTCGGACCGGGGAGCTGTTTTTT. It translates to CASSLRGRTGELFF.

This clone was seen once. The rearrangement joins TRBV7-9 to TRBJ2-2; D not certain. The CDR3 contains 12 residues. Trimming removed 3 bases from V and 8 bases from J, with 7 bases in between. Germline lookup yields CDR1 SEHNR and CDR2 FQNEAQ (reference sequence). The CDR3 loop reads CASSLPEGELFF. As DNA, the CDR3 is TGTGCCAGCAGCTTGCCCGAGGGGGAGCTGTTTTTT.

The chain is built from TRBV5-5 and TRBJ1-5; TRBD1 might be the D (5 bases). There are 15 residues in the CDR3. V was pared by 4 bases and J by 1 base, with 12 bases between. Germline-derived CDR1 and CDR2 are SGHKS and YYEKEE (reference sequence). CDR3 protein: CASSALWGSNQPQHF. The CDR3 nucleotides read TGTGCCAGCAGCGCTCTTTGGGGCAGCAATCAGCCCCAGCATTTT.

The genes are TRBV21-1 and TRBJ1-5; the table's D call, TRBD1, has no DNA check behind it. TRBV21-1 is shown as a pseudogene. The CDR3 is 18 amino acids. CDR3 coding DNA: TGTGCCAGCAGCAAAACCGTATCTTCGGGACAGTTTAATCAGCCCCAGCATTTT. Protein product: CASSKTVSSGQFNQPQHF.

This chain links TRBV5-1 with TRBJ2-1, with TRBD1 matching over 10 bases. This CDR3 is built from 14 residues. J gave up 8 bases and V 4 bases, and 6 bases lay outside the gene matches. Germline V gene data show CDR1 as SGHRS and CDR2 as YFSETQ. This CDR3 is CASSRDRGHDEQFF. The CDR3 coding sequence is TGCGCCAGCAGCCGGGACAGGGGTCACGATGAGCAGTTCTTC.

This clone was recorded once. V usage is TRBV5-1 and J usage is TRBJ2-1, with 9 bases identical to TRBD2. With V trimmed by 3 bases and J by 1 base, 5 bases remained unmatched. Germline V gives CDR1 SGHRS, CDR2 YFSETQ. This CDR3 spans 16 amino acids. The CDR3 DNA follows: TGCGCCAGCAGCTGGGGTAGCGGGAGTTCCTACAATGAGCAGTTCTTC. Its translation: CASSWGSGSSYNEQFF.

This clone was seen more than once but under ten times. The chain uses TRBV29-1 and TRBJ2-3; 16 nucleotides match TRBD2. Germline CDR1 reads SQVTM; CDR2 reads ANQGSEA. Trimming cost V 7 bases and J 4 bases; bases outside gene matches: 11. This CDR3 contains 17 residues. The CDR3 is CSASGTSGRAVSDTQYF. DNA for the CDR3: TGCAGCGCTTCCGGGACTAGCGGGAGGGCCGTGTCAGATACGCAGTATTTT.

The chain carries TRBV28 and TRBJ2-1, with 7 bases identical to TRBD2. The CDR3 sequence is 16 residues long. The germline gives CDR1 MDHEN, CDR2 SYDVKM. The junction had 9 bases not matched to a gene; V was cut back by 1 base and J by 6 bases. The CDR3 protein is CASSLSLRTSANEQFF. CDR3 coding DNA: TGTGCCAGCAGTTTATCCCTCCGGACTAGTGCCAATGAGCAGTTCTTC.

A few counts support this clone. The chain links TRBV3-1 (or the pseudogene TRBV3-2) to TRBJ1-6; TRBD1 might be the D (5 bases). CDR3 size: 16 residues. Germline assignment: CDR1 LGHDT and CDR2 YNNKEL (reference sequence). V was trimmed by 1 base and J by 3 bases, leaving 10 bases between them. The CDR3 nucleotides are TGTGCCAGCAGCCAAGGAGACAGCCTCTATAATTCACCCCTCCACTTT. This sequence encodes CASSQGDSLYNSPLHF.

This CDR3 is CASSVGASGETDTQYF. The CDR3 DNA reads as TGTGCCAGCAGCGTAGGGGCTAGCGGGGAGACAGATACGCAGTATTTT. V is TRBV9 and J is TRBJ2-3; 9 nucleotides line up with TRBD2. Germline-derived CDR1 and CDR2 are SGDLS and YYNGEE. J lost 3 bases, V lost 0 bases, and 5 bases had no gene match. The CDR3 is made up of 16 amino acids.

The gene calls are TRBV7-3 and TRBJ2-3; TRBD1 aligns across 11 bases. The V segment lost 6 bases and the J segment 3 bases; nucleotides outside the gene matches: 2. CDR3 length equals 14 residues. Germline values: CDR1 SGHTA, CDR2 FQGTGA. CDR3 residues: CASSRDRGTDTQYF. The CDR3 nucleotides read TGTGCCAGCAGTAGGGACAGGGGGACAGATACGCAGTATTTT.

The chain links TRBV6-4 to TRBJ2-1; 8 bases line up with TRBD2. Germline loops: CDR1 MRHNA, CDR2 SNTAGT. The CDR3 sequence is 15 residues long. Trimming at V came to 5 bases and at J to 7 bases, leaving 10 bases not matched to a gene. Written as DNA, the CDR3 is TGTGCCAGCAGTCTCGAGGCGGGGGGCGGAAATGAGCAGTTCTTC. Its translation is CASSLEAGGGNEQFF.

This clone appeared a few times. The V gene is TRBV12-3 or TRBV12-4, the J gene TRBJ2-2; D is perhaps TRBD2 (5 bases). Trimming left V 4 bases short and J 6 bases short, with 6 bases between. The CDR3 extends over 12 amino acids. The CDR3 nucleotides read TGTGCCAGCAGTTGGGAGTCCGGGGAGCTGTTTTTT. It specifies CASSWESGELFF.

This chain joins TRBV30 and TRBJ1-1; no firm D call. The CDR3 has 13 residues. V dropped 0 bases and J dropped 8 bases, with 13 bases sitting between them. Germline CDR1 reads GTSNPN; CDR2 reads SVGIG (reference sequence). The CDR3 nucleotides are TGTGCCTGGAGTGTAGAAAGGAGGGCGGAAGCTTTCTTT. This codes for CAWSVERRAEAFF.

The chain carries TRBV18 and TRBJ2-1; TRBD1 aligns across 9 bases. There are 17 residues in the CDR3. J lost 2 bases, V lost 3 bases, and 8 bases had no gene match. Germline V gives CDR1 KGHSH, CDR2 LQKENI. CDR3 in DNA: TGTGCCAGCTCACCTATACAGGGGGCGCCTACCTACAATGAGCAGTTCTTC. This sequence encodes CASSPIQGAPTYNEQFF.